A single sample is the source of the 20 T cell receptor beta chains below, sequenced in a study of cytomegalovirus exposure and HLA in healthy donors. TCRdb's copy holds only in-frame clones and misses some; the assay was immunoSEQ multiplex PCR. Of more than 300,000 clones listed, 70% to 90% are singletons. The sequenced sample consisted of PBMCs. These receptors were obtained from a woman aged 18-29 years in good health and CMV-seronegative.

J is TRBJ2-7 and V is TRBV9, with D perhaps matching TRBD1 (7 bases). This CDR3 spans 17 amino acids. V lost 1 base, J lost 5 bases, and 22 bases lay in between. Germline values: CDR1 SGDLS, CDR2 YYNGEE. The CDR3 DNA reads TGTGCCAGCAGCGTAAGGGGCGACTATCAGGGGGGTGACGAGCAGTACTTC. It is translated as CASSVRGDYQGGDEQYF.

The CDR3 coding sequence is TGTGCCAGCTCACCACGGATGGTAGCGGATACAGATACGCAGTATTTT. It encodes CASSPRMVADTDTQYF. The chain joins TRBV18 to TRBJ2-3; TRBD2 is a possible D gene (6 bases). Germline assignment: CDR1 KGHSH and CDR2 LQKENI. V lost 1 base, J lost 3 bases, and 14 bases lay in between. The CDR3 loop spans 16 amino acids.

The V and J genes are TRBV5-4 and TRBJ2-4; the match to TRBD2 covers 8 bases. The CDR3 covers 14 residues. Germline CDR1 is SGHNT and CDR2 is YYREEE (reference sequence). Trimming cost V 5 bases and J 8 bases; bases outside gene matches: 9. CDR3 DNA: TGTGCCAGCAGTCTTCAGGGAGCGGGGGACATTCAGTACTTC. Its translation: CASSLQGAGDIQYF.

A word on this clone: The sample contains more than one DNA sequence encoding this CDR3. J is TRBJ1-1 and V is TRBV5-1; D perhaps matches TRBD1 (5 bases). Trimming pared 3 bases from V and 2 bases from J, leaving 8 bases between. The CDR3 contains 13 residues. Germline values: CDR1 SGHRS, CDR2 YFSETQ. The CDR3 DNA sequence: TGCGCCAGCAGCTCACAGGTTAACACTGAAGCTTTCTTT. Amino acid sequence: CASSSQVNTEAFF.

The chain joins TRBV5-4 to TRBJ2-7, with 8 bases identical to TRBD2. This CDR3 has 14 residues. Germline-derived CDR1 and CDR2 are SGHNT and YYREEE (reference sequence). The V gene end was trimmed by 0 bases and the J gene end by 4 bases; junction bases not matched to a gene: 3. The DNA of the CDR3 is TGTGCCAGCAGCTTGGGAGCGGGAGTGTACGAGCAGTACTTC. This sequence encodes CASSLGAGVYEQYF.

The chain uses TRBV7-3 and TRBJ2-7; TRBD2 matches at 8 bases. Germline V lookup: CDR1 SGHTA, CDR2 FQGTGA. This CDR3 is built from 12 residues. V dropped 4 bases and J dropped 6; count of bases not matched to a gene: 2. The CDR3: CASSSGGIEQYF. CDR3 sequence (DNA): TGTGCCAGCAGCTCGGGGGGGATCGAGCAGTACTTC. Full variable domain (remainder filled in from reference TRBV7-3 and TRBJ2-7): GAGVSQTPSNKVTEKGKYVELRCDPISGHTALYWYRQSLGQGPEFLIYFQGTGAADDSGLPNDRFFAVRPEGSVSTLKIQRTERGDSAVYLCASSSGGIEQYFGPGTRLTVT.

The chain links TRBV6-1 to TRBJ2-1; possibly TRBD2 for D (6 bases). The CDR3 totals 12 residues. Germline lookup yields CDR1 MNHNS and CDR2 SASEGT. Trimming took off 8 bases at V and 9 bases at J, with 14 bases between the two ends. The CDR3 nucleotides are TGTGCCAGCCTCCGGGACTTGGGTGAGCAGTTCTTC. Its protein product is CASLRDLGEQFF.

V and J are TRBV28 and TRBJ1-4; possibly TRBD1 for D (6 bases). Germline V lookup: CDR1 MDHEN, CDR2 SYDVKM. The CDR3 spans 16 residues. V dropped 6 bases and J dropped 3 bases, with 17 bases sitting between them. The CDR3 DNA is TGTGCCAGCAGCTCCTTAGGGGGATTGGCTAATGAAAAACTGTTTTTT. It translates to CASSSLGGLANEKLFF.

V usage is TRBV2 and J usage is TRBJ1-4; 7 bases fit TRBD1. Germline values: CDR1 SNHLY, CDR2 FYNNEI. This CDR3 region has 15 residues. V was pared by 6 bases and J by 5 bases, with 9 bases of the junction left unmatched. Here the CDR3 reads CASSPRQGLNEKLFF. The CDR3 region has the DNA TGTGCCAGCAGCCCTCGACAGGGCCTAAATGAAAAACTGTTTTTT.

The rearrangement uses TRBV7-2 and TRBJ2-7, with 12 bases matching TRBD2. In germline, CDR1 is SGHTA, CDR2 FQGNSA. This CDR3 contains 16 residues. The ends lost 5 bases at V and 3 bases at J; junction bases unmatched: 8. Here the CDR3 reads CASSPTGLAGYYEQYF. Written as DNA, the CDR3 is TGTGCCAGCAGCCCTACGGGACTAGCGGGCTACTACGAGCAGTACTTC.

The rearrangement uses TRBV18 and TRBJ2-6; 7 nucleotides line up with TRBD2. This CDR3 contains 17 residues. V gave up 2 bases and J gave up 0 bases; unmatched junction bases: 4. CDR1 and CDR2 (germline): KGHSH, LQKENI. The CDR3 DNA follows: TGTGCCAGCTCACCAGAAGCGGGGATCTCTGGGGCCAACGTCCTGACTTTC. Its protein product is CASSPEAGISGANVLTF.

This clone appeared once. CDR3 loop: CASSTSGSGDTQYF. Here the CDR3 DNA reads TGTGCCAGCAGCACTAGCGGGAGCGGAGATACGCAGTATTTT. V gene TRBV2 combines with J gene TRBJ2-3; TRBD2 agrees at 11 bases. The length of the CDR3 is 14 residues. Germline V gene sequence: CDR1 SNHLY, CDR2 FYNNEI. Trimming took 6 bases from V and 5 from J; bases not matched to a gene: 4.

The chain couples TRBV5-1 to TRBJ1-3; 8 bases line up with TRBD1. The CDR3 has 15 residues. Germline values: CDR1 SGHRS, CDR2 YFSETQ. Losses at the gene ends were 4 bases for V and 1 base for J; bases not matched to a gene: 4. The CDR3 loop is CASSPGQGSGNTIYF. The CDR3 DNA reads TGCGCCAGCAGCCCAGGACAGGGTTCTGGAAACACCATATATTTT. The full variable domain, completed using reference TRBV5-1 and TRBJ1-3, is KAGVTQTPRYLIKTRGQQVTLSCSPISGHRSVSWYQQTPGQGLQFLFEYFSETQRNKGNFPGRFSGRQFSNSRSEMNVSTLELGDSALYLCASSPGQGSGNTIYFGEGSWLTVV.

This clone was observed once. This chain uses TRBV19 with TRBJ1-2, with D hard to call. Germline CDR1 and CDR2: LNHDA and SQIVND (reference sequence). The V end was cut by 9 bases, the J end by 5 bases, with 16 bases between. The CDR3 covers 13 residues. CDR3 sequence reads: CARGMGKDYGYTF. CDR3 in DNA: TGTGCCAGAGGTATGGGCAAAGATTATGGCTACACCTTC.

This chain joins TRBV9 and TRBJ2-7; perhaps TRBD2 as D (6 bases). CDR3 length: 12 amino acids. Germline V gene lookup returns CDR1 SGDLS and CDR2 YYNGEE. With 3 bases removed from V and 4 bases from J, the gap between germline ends came to 8 bases. CDR3 amino acids: CASSGRGYEQYF. The CDR3 region has the DNA TGTGCCAGCAGCGGGAGGGGTTACGAGCAGTACTTC.

The chain links TRBV2 to TRBJ2-1; 8 nucleotides align to TRBD1. The CDR3 totals 13 residues. Germline V gives CDR1 SNHLY, CDR2 FYNNEI. J lost 8 bases, V lost 5 bases, and 5 bases had no gene match. CDR3 region: CASSRDRQDEQFF. The CDR3 coding sequence is TGTGCCAGCAGTAGGGACAGGCAAGATGAGCAGTTCTTC.

A word on this clone: The same CDR3 arises from other DNA sequences in this sample as well. CDR3 sequence: CASRGLAGTYEQYF. In DNA, the CDR3 is TGTGCCAGCAGGGGACTAGCGGGAACCTACGAGCAGTACTTC. The genes are TRBV6-5 and TRBJ2-7, with 13 nucleotides matching TRBD2. Trimming at V came to 6 bases and at J to 2 bases, leaving 1 base not matched to a gene. The CDR3 consists of 14 residues. Germline V lookup: CDR1 MNHEY, CDR2 SVGAGI.

The V call is TRBV29-1, the J call TRBJ1-1; D might be TRBD1 (5 bases). CDR3 length equals 13 residues. Germline assignment: CDR1 SQVTM and CDR2 ANQGSEA. The CDR3 DNA reads as TGCAGTTCCTCCGGGACTCCCGGCACTGAAGCTTTCTTT. Translated, it gives CSSSGTPGTEAFF.

J is TRBJ1-2 and V is TRBV10-2; no firm D call. Trimming stripped 3 bases from V and 4 bases from J, with 12 bases between. Germline loops: CDR1 WSHSY, CDR2 SAAADI. The length of the CDR3 is 14 residues. CDR3: CASSEPGEAYGYTF. CDR3 bases: TGCGCCAGCAGTGAACCCGGGGAGGCCTATGGCTACACCTTC.

This sequence joins TRBV9 and TRBJ1-2, with D perhaps matching TRBD1 (6 bases). V was cut by 0 bases and J by 5 bases, with 23 bases left in between. CDR1 is SGDLS and CDR2 is YYNGEE in the germline V gene. The CDR3 sequence is 18 residues long. The CDR3 reads CASSVEQGADNLAYGYTF. The CDR3 nucleotides read TGTGCCAGCAGCGTAGAACAGGGCGCCGATAATTTGGCTTATGGCTACACCTTC.